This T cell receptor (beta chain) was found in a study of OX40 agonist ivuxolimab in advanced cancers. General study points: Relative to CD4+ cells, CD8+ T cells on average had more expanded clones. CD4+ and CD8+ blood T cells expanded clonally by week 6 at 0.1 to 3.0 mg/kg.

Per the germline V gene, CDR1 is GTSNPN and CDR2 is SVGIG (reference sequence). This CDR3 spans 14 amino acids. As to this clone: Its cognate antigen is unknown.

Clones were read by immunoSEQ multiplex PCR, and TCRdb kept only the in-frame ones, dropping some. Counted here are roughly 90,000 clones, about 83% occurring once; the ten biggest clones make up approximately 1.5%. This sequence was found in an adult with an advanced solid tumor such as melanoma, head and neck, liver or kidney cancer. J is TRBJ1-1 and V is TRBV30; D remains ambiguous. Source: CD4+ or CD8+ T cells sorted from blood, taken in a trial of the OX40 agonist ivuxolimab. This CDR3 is CAAYPGRPNTEAFF. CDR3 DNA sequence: TGTGCAGCATACCCGGGCAGACCGAACACTGAAGCTTTCTTT.